This entry features one T cell receptor (beta chain) sequence. This specimen belongs to a study of T cell changes during pregnancy in multiple sclerosis. CDR3 length equals 13 residues. From germline, CDR1 is SGHTA and CDR2 FQGNSA. Trimming stripped 2 bases from V and 6 bases from J, with 11 bases between. Sequencing was performed with immunoSEQ multiplex PCR; in TCRdb, only in-frame clones are kept and a portion is missing. Among approximately 70,000 clones listed, about 93% were seen once. Sequenced here: CD4+ T cells from peripheral blood mononuclear cells, sampled before pregnancy. V usage is TRBV7-2 and J usage is TRBJ2-7; D might be TRBD2 (5 bases). The sequence was collected from a female donor with multiple sclerosis, enrolled in a pregnancy study. The CDR3, as DNA: TGTGCCAGCAGCTTATTGGGTCGGGGCGAGCAGTACTTC. This codes for CASSLLGRGEQYF.